This T cell receptor (beta chain) was observed in a study of cytomegalovirus exposure and HLA in healthy donors. General study findings and limits: The majority of TCR sequences were rare, yet some public TCRs appeared in many donors. Most of the TCR beta V segments (in an earlier analysis) were productive either about 90% or about 30% of the time. Highest at DRB1 and lowest at HLA-C, TCR association rates differed among HLA loci in a later analysis.

Comment on this clone: Its specificity is unknown.

It was with 60 Vbeta and 13 Jbeta primers that the PCR ran. TCRdb keeps only in-frame clones here, not all; method: immunoSEQ multiplex PCR. The profile shows 90,000 to 120,000 clones, approximately 66% of them singletons. The TCR was taken from a man aged 35 to 55 in good health and CMV-seropositive. Sequencing was carried out using PBMCs.

CDR3 nucleotide sequence: TGTGCCAGCAGCACCGGGACTAGCGGGGTTTCCACCGGGGAGCTGTTTTTT. Translated, it gives CASSTGTSGVSTGELFF. V usage is TRBV7-9 and J usage is TRBJ2-2; 13 positions match TRBD2. Trimming cost V 5 bases and J 4 bases; bases outside gene matches: 7. CDR3 length equals 17 residues. Germline loops: CDR1 SEHNR, CDR2 FQNEAQ (reference sequence). The whole variable domain, filled in from reference TRBV7-9 and TRBJ2-2, reads DTGVSQNPRHKITKRGQNVTFRCDPISEHNRLYWYRQTLGQGPEFLTYFQNEAQLEKSRLLSDRFSAERPKGSFSTLEIQRTEQGDSAMYLCASSTGTSGVSTGELFFGEGSRLTVL.